The rows below give T cell receptor beta chains drawn from one sample of a study of beta chain features in type 1 diabetes. The assay was immunoSEQ multiplex PCR, and TCRdb's table has in-frame clones only and misses some. The sample shows roughly 610,000 clones, 15% to 17% of them seen only once. Sequenced input: naive CD4+ T cells from blood. The receptors originated from a man between 18 and 35 years old in good health. The CDR3 runs from the conserved cysteine through the conserved F or W. Fields, in order: V gene, J gene, D gene, clone size, CDR3 length, CDR3 protein, CDR3 DNA. A D gene is named only where the DNA matches it firmly. Clone size, where shown, is once, few, many, or a class for clones that have expanded.

>TRBV5-1|TRBJ2-3|NA|NA|15
CASSPVGRSIDTQYF
TGCGCCAGCAGCCCGGTAGGGAGATCAATCGATACGCAGTATTTT
>TRBV5-6|TRBJ2-1|NA|few|15
CASSPATFSYNEQFF
TGTGCCAGCAGCCCGGCTACTTTCTCCTACAATGAGCAGTTCTTC
>TRBV5-1|TRBJ1-5|NA|NA|13
CASSLYSNQPQHF
TGCGCCAGCAGCTTGTATAGCAATCAGCCCCAGCATTTT
>TRBV18|TRBJ1-1|TRBD1|few|14
CASSPDRVGTEAFF
TGTGCCAGCTCACCGGACAGGGTTGGGACTGAAGCTTTCTTT
>TRBV7-2|TRBJ1-6|NA|NA|12
CASSPTQSPLHF
TGTGCCAGCAGCCCCACACAGTCACCCCTCCACTTT
>TRBV19|TRBJ2-1|NA|NA|19
CASSIQGIGAPKLVDEQFF
TGTGCCAGTAGTATTCAGGGGATCGGCGCCCCAAAATTGGTCGATGAGCAGTTCTTC
>TRBV15|TRBJ1-2|TRBD1|few|15
CATSGPSDRGLRDTF
TGTGCCACCAGCGGGCCTTCCGACAGGGGGCTTCGGGACACCTTC
>TRBV11-2|TRBJ1-1|TRBD1|NA|16
CASSLVGTGTNTEAFF
TGTGCCAGCAGCTTAGTGGGGACAGGCACGAACACTGAAGCTTTCTTT
>TRBV27|TRBJ1-4|NA|few|15
CASSPQSRTNEKLFF
TGTGCCAGCAGTCCTCAGAGTCGAACTAATGAAAAACTGTTTTTT
>TRBV28|TRBJ2-7|NA|NA|13
CASMSGTLYEQYF
TGTGCCAGCATGTCCGGGACACTCTACGAGCAGTACTTC
>TRBV9|TRBJ1-3|NA|NA|15
CASSGTRGLGNTIYF
TGTGCCAGCAGCGGGACCAGGGGACTCGGAAACACCATATATTTT
>TRBV7-2|TRBJ2-5|NA|NA|14
CASSLWQTQETQYF
TGTGCCAGCAGCTTATGGCAGACTCAAGAGACCCAGTACTTC
>TRBV7-2|TRBJ2-7|NA|NA|15
CASSLAAQTSYEQYF
TGTGCCAGCAGCTTAGCGGCCCAGACCTCCTACGAGCAGTACTTC
>TRBV28|TRBJ2-4|TRBD2|few|15
CASSSSGRAKNIQYF
TGTGCCAGCAGTTCGAGCGGGAGGGCCAAAAACATTCAGTACTTC
>TRBV2|TRBJ2-5|NA|few|11
CASSLQETQYF
TGTGCCAGCAGTCTCCAAGAGACCCAGTACTTC
>TRBV4-2|TRBJ2-7|TRBD2|NA|16
CASSQGTSGGLGEQYF
TGTGCCAGCAGCCAGGGGACTAGCGGGGGCCTGGGGGAGCAGTACTTC
>TRBV7-3|TRBJ1-1|NA|NA|15
CASSSGRRGSTEAFF
TGTGCCAGCAGTTCTGGCCGGAGGGGAAGCACTGAAGCTTTCTTT
>TRBV7-9|TRBJ1-4|TRBD1|many|14
CASSLGQGNEKLFF
TGTGCCAGCAGCCTCGGACAGGGTAATGAAAAACTGTTTTTT
>TRBV4-1|TRBJ2-7|TRBD1|NA|16
CASSQEAGTGIYEQYF
TGCGCCAGCAGCCAAGAGGCCGGGACAGGGATCTACGAGCAGTACTTC
>TRBV5-4|TRBJ1-1|NA|NA|13
CASSRTTGVAAFF
TGTGCCAGCAGCCGAACAACAGGAGTGGCAGCTTTCTTT
>TRBV28|TRBJ2-5|NA|NA|12
CATAGPQETQYF
TGTGCCACCGCAGGCCCGCAAGAGACCCAGTACTTC
>TRBV5-1|TRBJ1-3|TRBD1|NA|16
CASSTSGTGSGNTIYF
TGCGCCAGCAGCACCTCAGGGACAGGGTCTGGAAACACCATATATTTT
>TRBV23-1|TRBJ2-7|NA|few|14
CASSRGQKHYEQYF
TGCGCCAGCAGTCGGGGCCAGAAGCACTACGAGCAGTACTTC
>TRBV19|TRBJ2-1|NA|NA|13
CASRIDKYNEQFF
TGTGCCAGTAGGATTGACAAGTACAATGAGCAGTTCTTC
>TRBV5-4|TRBJ1-1|NA|NA|15
CTSSLAPASNTEAFF
TGTACCAGCAGCTTGGCCCCAGCGTCGAACACTGAAGCTTTCTTT
>TRBV6-5|TRBJ2-7|NA|NA|14
CASSYGLSGFEQYF
TGTGCCAGCAGTTACGGTCTGTCAGGGTTTGAGCAGTACTTC
>TRBV15|TRBJ2-3|NA|NA|14
CATSRDAVPDTQYF
TGTGCCACCAGCAGAGATGCGGTGCCAGATACGCAGTATTTT
>TRBV7-2|TRBJ1-6|NA|NA|16
CASSPKGRNYNSPLHF
TGTGCCAGCAGCCCTAAAGGACGGAACTATAATTCACCCCTCCACTTT
>TRBV6-5|TRBJ2-7|NA|NA|14
CASTLTVATDEQYF
TGTGCCAGCACCTTGACAGTCGCTACGGACGAGCAGTACTTC
>TRBV2|TRBJ1-2|TRBD1|few|12
CATSDRVYGYTF
TGTGCCACGTCGGACAGGGTCTATGGCTACACCTTC
>TRBV29-1|TRBJ1-2|NA|NA|11
CSVDRPQGYTF
TGCAGCGTTGACAGGCCCCAGGGCTACACCTTC
>TRBV4-1|TRBJ2-5|NA|NA|16
CASSQVGLLYQETQYF
TGCGCCAGCAGCCAAGTCGGACTCCTGTACCAAGAGACCCAGTACTTC
>TRBV11-1|TRBJ2-7|NA|few|13
CASSLESRSEQYF
TGTGCCAGCAGCCTCGAATCCAGATCCGAGCAGTACTTC
>TRBV7-9|TRBJ1-1|NA|NA|14
CASSLMGQDTEAFF
TGTGCCAGCAGCTTAATGGGTCAAGACACTGAAGCTTTCTTT
>TRBV6-1|TRBJ1-1|TRBD1|few|15
CATQTGGLGSTEAFF
TGTGCCACCCAGACAGGGGGCCTCGGGAGCACTGAAGCTTTCTTT
>TRBV4-3|TRBJ2-4|NA|NA|15
CASSQGGTSKNIQYF
TGCGCCAGCAGCCAAGGGGGGACCTCCAAAAACATTCAGTACTTC
>TRBV10-3|TRBJ2-3|NA|NA|12
CAISRAGDTQYF
TGTGCCATCTCCAGGGCGGGCGATACGCAGTATTTT
>TRBV10-3|TRBJ1-2|NA|few|15
CAISQEPGLHYGYTF
TGTGCCATCAGTCAAGAGCCAGGGCTTCACTATGGCTACACCTTC
>TRBV29-1|TRBJ1-2|NA|few|13
CSVGAGYNYGYTF
TGCAGCGTTGGTGCGGGGTATAACTATGGCTACACCTTC
>TRBV30|TRBJ1-6|NA|few|11
CAWSSGRSWNF
TGTGCCTGGAGTTCTGGGCGCTCCTGGAACTTT
>TRBV5-4|TRBJ2-2|TRBD1|few|15
CASRKTGVNTGELFF
TGTGCCAGCAGAAAGACAGGGGTAAACACCGGGGAGCTGTTTTTT
>TRBV25-1|TRBJ2-4|NA|few|17
CASSGPTGAGAKNIQYF
TGTGCCAGCAGTGGTCCAACAGGGGCGGGGGCCAAAAACATTCAGTACTTC
>TRBV5-1|TRBJ2-5|TRBD2|NA|16
CASSLGASGLQETQYF
TGCGCCAGCAGCTTGGGGGCTAGCGGGCTCCAAGAGACCCAGTACTTC
>TRBV6-5|TRBJ1-5|TRBD1|NA|15
CASSPHDRVGQPQHF
TGTGCCAGCAGTCCACATGACAGGGTTGGTCAGCCCCAGCATTTT
>TRBV5-6|TRBJ2-3|TRBD2|NA|17
CASSLRGSGRTTDTQYF
TGTGCCAGCAGCTTGCGCGGGAGCGGGAGAACGACAGATACGCAGTATTTT
>TRBV7-9|TRBJ1-2|NA|few|12
CASSLVPGGYTF
TGTGCCAGCAGCTTAGTGCCGGGAGGCTACACCTTC
>TRBV2|TRBJ1-1|TRBD1|NA|13
CASRWDSNTEAFF
TGTGCCAGCAGGTGGGACAGCAACACTGAAGCTTTCTTT
>TRBV10-3|TRBJ1-1|TRBD1|NA|14
CAISGTGGEAEAFF
TGTGCCATCAGTGGGACAGGGGGGGAAGCTGAAGCTTTCTTT
>TRBV7-9|TRBJ1-2|NA|few|14
CASSSREVNYGYTF
TGTGCCAGCAGCTCTAGAGAAGTTAACTATGGCTACACCTTC
>TRBV2|TRBJ1-1|NA|few|12
CASSARNTEAFF
TGTGCCAGCAGTGCGAGGAACACTGAAGCTTTCTTT
>TRBV10-3|TRBJ2-7|TRBD2|few|15
CAISQLAGVTYEQYF
TGTGCCATCAGTCAACTAGCGGGAGTCACCTACGAGCAGTACTTC
>TRBV5-6|TRBJ1-4|NA|NA|15
CASSRPGSRGEKLFF
TGTGCCAGCAGCCGACCCGGGTCTCGGGGTGAAAAACTGTTTTTT
>TRBV7-9|TRBJ2-2|TRBD2|few|15
CASSLVASGTGELFF
TGTGCCAGCAGCTTAGTGGCTAGCGGGACCGGGGAGCTGTTTTTT